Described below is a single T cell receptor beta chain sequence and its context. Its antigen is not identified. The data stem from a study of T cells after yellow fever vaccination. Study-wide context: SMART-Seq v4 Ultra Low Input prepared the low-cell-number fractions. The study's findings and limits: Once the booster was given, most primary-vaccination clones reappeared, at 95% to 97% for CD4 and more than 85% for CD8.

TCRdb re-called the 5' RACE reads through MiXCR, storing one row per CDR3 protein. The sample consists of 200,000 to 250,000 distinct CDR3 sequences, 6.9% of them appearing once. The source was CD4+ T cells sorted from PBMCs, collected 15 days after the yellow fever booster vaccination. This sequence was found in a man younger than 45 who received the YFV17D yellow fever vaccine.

The CDR3 DNA reads as TGCAGTGCCGGACAGGGGGCCGTCGGGGAGCTGTTTTTT. Protein product: CSAGQGAVGELFF. This chain links TRBV20-1 with TRBJ2-2, with TRBD1 matching over 11 bases. V shed 6 bases, J shed 7 bases, and the junction held 4 bases outside the gene matches. The CDR3 length is 13 residues. Germline V lookup: CDR1 DFQATT, CDR2 SNEGSKA (reference sequence).